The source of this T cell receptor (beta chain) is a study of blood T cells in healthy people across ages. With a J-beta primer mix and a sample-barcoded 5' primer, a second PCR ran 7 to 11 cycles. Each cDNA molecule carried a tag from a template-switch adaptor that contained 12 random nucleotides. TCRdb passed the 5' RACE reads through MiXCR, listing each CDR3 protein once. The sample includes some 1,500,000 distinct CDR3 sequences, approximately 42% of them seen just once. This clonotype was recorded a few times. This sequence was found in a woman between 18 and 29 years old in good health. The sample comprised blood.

The CDR3, as DNA: TGTGCCAGCAGTCCCGACCGGGACAGGGGGCAGAACACCTTC. This encodes CASSPDRDRGQNTF. The rearrangement joins TRBV12-3 or TRBV12-4 to TRBJ1-2; 12 bases are a match to TRBD1. This CDR3 spans 14 amino acids. With V trimmed by 5 bases and J by 12 bases, 10 bases remained unmatched.